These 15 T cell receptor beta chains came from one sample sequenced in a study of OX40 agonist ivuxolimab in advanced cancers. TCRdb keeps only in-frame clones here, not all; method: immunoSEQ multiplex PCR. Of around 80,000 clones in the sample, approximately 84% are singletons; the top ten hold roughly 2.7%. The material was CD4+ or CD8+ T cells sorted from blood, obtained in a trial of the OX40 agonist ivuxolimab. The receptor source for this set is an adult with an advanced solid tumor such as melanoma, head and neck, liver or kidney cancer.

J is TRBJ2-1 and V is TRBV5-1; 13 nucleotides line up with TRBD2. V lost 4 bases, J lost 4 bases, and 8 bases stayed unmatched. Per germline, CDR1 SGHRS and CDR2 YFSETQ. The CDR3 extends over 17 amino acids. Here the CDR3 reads CASSPGLAGPLYNEQFF. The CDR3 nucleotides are TGCGCCAGCAGCCCGGGACTAGCGGGGCCTCTTTACAATGAGCAGTTCTTC.

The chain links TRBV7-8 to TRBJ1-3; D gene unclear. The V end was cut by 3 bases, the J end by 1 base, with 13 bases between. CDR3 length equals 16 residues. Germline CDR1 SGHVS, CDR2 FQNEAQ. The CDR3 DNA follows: TGTGCCAGCAGCTTCGCCCCTCAAGCATCTGGAAACACCATATATTTT. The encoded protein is CASSFAPQASGNTIYF. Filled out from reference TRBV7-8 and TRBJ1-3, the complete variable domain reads GAGVSQSPRYKVAKRGQDVALRCDPISGHVSLFWYQQALGQGPEFLTYFQNEAQLDKSGLPSDRFFAERPEGSVSTLKIQRTQQEDSAVYLCASSFAPQASGNTIYFGEGSWLTVV.

The CDR3 is CASSHEETQYF. CDR3 bases: TGTGCCAGCAGCCACGAAGAGACCCAGTACTTC. The genes are TRBV5-8 and TRBJ2-5, with unresolved D. The CDR3 has 11 amino acids. In germline, CDR1 is SGHTS, CDR2 YDEGEE. V lost 4 bases and J 3 bases, leaving 4 bases between the germline ends.

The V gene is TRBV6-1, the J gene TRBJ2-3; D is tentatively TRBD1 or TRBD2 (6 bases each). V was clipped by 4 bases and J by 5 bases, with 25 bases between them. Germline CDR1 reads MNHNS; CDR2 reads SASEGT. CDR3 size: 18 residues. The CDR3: CASSARLRGRGMEDTQYF. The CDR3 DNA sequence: TGTGCCAGCAGTGCAAGGTTGCGGGGCAGGGGAATGGAAGATACGCAGTATTTT.

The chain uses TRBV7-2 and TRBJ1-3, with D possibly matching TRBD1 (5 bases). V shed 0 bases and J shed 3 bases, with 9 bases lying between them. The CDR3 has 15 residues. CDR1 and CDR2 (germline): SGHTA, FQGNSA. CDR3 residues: CASSLAGDLGNTIYF. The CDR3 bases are TGTGCCAGCAGCTTAGCCGGGGACCTTGGAAACACCATATATTTT.

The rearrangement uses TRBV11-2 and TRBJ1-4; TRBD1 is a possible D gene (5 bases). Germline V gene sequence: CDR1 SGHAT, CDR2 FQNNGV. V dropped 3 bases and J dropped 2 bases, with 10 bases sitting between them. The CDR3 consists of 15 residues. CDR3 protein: CASSFIAGTNEKLFF. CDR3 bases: TGTGCCAGCAGCTTTATCGCAGGGACTAATGAAAAACTGTTTTTT.

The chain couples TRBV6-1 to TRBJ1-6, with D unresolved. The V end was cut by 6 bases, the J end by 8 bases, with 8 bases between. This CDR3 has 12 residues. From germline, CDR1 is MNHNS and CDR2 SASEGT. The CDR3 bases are TGTGCCAGCAGGGACTACGATTCACCCCTCCACTTT. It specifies CASRDYDSPLHF.

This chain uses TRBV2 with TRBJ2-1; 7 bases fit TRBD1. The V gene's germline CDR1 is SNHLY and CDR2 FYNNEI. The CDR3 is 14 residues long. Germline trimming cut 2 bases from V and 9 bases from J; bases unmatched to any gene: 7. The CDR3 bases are TGTGCCAGCAGTGAAATTGGGGCAGGGGGTGAGCAGTTCTTC. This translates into CASSEIGAGGEQFF.

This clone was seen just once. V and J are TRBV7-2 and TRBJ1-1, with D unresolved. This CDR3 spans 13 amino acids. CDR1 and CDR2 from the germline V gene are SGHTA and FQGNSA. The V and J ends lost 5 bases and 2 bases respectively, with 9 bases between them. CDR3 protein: CASSQQRNTEAFF. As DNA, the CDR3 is TGTGCCAGCAGCCAGCAACGAAACACTGAAGCTTTCTTT.

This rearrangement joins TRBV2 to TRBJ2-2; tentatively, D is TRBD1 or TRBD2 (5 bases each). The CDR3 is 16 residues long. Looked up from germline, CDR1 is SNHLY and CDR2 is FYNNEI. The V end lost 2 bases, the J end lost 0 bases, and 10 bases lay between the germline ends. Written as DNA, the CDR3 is TGTGCCAGCAGTGAACTCGGGGCTTCGAACACCGGGGAGCTGTTTTTT. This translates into CASSELGASNTGELFF. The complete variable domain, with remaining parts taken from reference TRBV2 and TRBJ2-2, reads EPEVTQTPSHQVTQMGQEVILRCVPISNHLYFYWYRQILGQKVEFLVSFYNNEISEKSEIFDDQFSVERPDGSNFTLKIRSTKLEDSAMYFCASSELGASNTGELFFGEGSRLTVL.

CDR3 sequence: CASSLAGWGLQGGIGELFF. The CDR3 DNA reads TGTGCCAGCAGCTTAGCGGGGTGGGGTCTACAGGGAGGGATCGGGGAGCTGTTTTTT. The rearrangement joins TRBV7-8 to TRBJ2-2; a weak D match, TRBD2 (7 bases). The ends were cut back, 0 bases at V and 7 bases at J, with 24 bases in the middle. The CDR3 covers 19 residues. Germline assignment: CDR1 SGHVS and CDR2 FQNEAQ.

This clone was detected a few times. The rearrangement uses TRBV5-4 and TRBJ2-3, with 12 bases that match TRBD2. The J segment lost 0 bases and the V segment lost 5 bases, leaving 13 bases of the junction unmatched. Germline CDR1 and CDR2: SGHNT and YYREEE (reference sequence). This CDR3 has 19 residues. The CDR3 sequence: CASSPGGLAGSSSTDTQYF. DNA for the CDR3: TGTGCCAGCAGTCCGGGTGGACTAGCGGGGAGTTCAAGCACAGATACGCAGTATTTT.

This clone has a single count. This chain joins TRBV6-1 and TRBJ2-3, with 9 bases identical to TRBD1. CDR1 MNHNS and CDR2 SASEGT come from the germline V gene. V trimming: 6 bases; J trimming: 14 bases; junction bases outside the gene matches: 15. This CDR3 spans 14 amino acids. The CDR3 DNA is TGTGCCAGCAGAAGTACACTTTCGGGGACAGGGCCGTATTTT. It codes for CASRSTLSGTGPYF.

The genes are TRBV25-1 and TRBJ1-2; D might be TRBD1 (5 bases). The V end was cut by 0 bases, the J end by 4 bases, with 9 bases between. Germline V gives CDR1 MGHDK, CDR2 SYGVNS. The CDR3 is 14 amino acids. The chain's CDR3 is CASSEYVGGYGYTF. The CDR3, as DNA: TGTGCCAGCAGTGAATACGTGGGGGGCTATGGCTACACCTTC.

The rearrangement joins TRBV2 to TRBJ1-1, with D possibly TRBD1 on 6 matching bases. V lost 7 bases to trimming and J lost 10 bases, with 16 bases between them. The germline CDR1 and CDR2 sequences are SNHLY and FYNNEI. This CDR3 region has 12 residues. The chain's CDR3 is CASNEGGWAAFF. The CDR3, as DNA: TGTGCCAGCAACGAGGGGGGATGGGCAGCTTTCTTT.